This TCR beta chain comes out of a study of blood T cell repertoires in COVID-19. Overall study context: Whether acute or convalescent, the COVID-19 samples came from the United States, Italy and Spain. Sources were T cells, B-cell-depleted T cells, or PBMCs; the material itself was cDNA or gDNA.

CDR1 is SGHTA, CDR2 FQGNSA, per germline. The length of the CDR3 is 16 residues. V gave up 3 bases and J gave up 0 bases; unmatched junction bases: 5. The authors' processing: Nucleated cell number was recorded as an estimate derived from reference gene primer amplification. Clones were read by immunoSEQ multiplex PCR, and TCRdb kept only the in-frame ones, dropping some. D and trimming were read from the DNA, whereas the V and J calls and clone size are those reported in that table. Among fewer than 250,000 clones, roughly nine tenths were seen once, and the ten largest hold under 2%. Specimen: peripheral blood. The source of this sequence is an older man with acute or convalescent COVID-19. The chain joins TRBV7-2 to TRBJ1-5; 7 nucleotides line up with TRBD1. The CDR3 protein is CASSFLGTDSNQPQHF. In DNA, the CDR3 is TGTGCCAGCAGCTTCCTCGGGACAGATAGCAATCAGCCCCAGCATTTT.